Included here is one T cell receptor (beta chain) sequence, with context. What it binds is unknown. This record comes from a study of cytomegalovirus exposure and HLA in healthy donors. Study-level results: Reportedly, cytomegalovirus status was diagnosed with high sensitivity and specificity.

Using immunoSEQ multiplex PCR, the repertoire was profiled, and TCRdb retains in-frame clones only, with some absent. The table includes around 200,000 clones, around 82% detected once. Germline V gene sequence: CDR1 SGHTA, CDR2 FQGNSA. The CDR3 spans 14 residues. Trimming took 4 bases from V and 7 from J; bases not matched to a gene: 7. This TCR came from a woman aged 18-29 years in good health and CMV-seropositive. The chain couples TRBV7-2 to TRBJ1-5, with TRBD1 matching over 7 bases. The sample consisted of PBMCs. CDR3: CASSSQQGHQPQHF. DNA for the CDR3: TGTGCCAGCAGCTCCCAACAGGGGCACCAGCCCCAGCATTTT.